A selection of T cell receptor beta chains follows, all from one sample in a study of T cell repertoires in aging, cancer and after chemotherapy. TCRdb re-called the multiplex PCR reads with MiXCR, one entry per CDR3 protein. Counted here are approximately 6,400 distinct CDR3 sequences, less than 45% occurring once; the ten biggest clones make up 40% to 50%. Sequences were obtained from blood. All receptors derive from a human donor in good health. Both conserved end residues are part of each CDR3. Each record gives: J gene, V gene, CDR3 protein.

TRBJ2-3	TRBV11-3	CASSSGAGADTQYF
TRBJ1-1	TRBV6-6	CASSHPPGTGYTEAFF
TRBJ2-5	TRBV18	CASSLAGLQETQYF
TRBJ2-1	TRBV12-3/TRBV12-4	CASRLTEGQFF
TRBJ2-1	TRBV6-2/TRBV6-3	CASRPHGTGSYNEQFF
TRBJ2-7	TRBV28	CASSSTDRAGTQYF
TRBJ2-3	TRBV19	CATEGEGQGPTDTQYF
TRBJ2-6	TRBV5-6	CASSFRTSGANVLTF
TRBJ2-5	TRBV27	CASSLSRTSGQETQYF
TRBJ2-7	TRBV5-6	CASSADPSYEQYF
TRBJ1-5	TRBV10-3	CASSPRDNNQPQHF
TRBJ1-1	TRBV27	CASSSLTGANTEAFF
TRBJ1-4	TRBV19	CASSRGQAPNEKLFF
TRBJ1-1	TRBV19	CASSMGQGVNTEAFF
TRBJ1-1	TRBV11-3	CASSFQGRNTEAFF
TRBJ2-2	TRBV5-6	CASSPSGGRAITGELFF
TRBJ2-1	TRBV13	CASSDLLAGGPYEQFF
TRBJ2-3	TRBV5-1	CASGLGQTTDTQYF
TRBJ2-1	TRBV7-2	CASSFATEQFF
TRBJ1-5	TRBV19	CASSMVDSFNQPQHF
TRBJ2-7	TRBV19	CASSPRDSSYEQYF
TRBJ1-3	TRBV20-1	CSAPVGGGNTIYF
TRBJ1-6	TRBV6-1	CASSERNRNSPLHF
TRBJ1-6	TRBV6-5	CASRYPGQERTAPHF
TRBJ2-5	TRBV29-1	CSIKLGTSGVQETQYF
TRBJ1-6	TRBV12-3/TRBV12-4	CASSRTGGNSPLHF
TRBJ1-1	TRBV19	CASSLSSGSTEAFF
TRBJ2-3	TRBV18	CASSRAVGTSTDTQYF
TRBJ1-1	TRBV11-3	CASSLIGLTEAFF
TRBJ2-6	TRBV19	CASSMDSGPGANVLTF
TRBJ2-3	TRBV29-1	CSVEDRGGRDTQYF
TRBJ2-4	TRBV6-5	CASSPDRLIVNIQYF
TRBJ2-7	TRBV6-1	CASSRTSGSYEQYF
TRBJ1-2	TRBV12-3/TRBV12-4	CASSFWGADGYTF
TRBJ2-7	TRBV5-4	CASSLGGGSYEQYF
TRBJ2-5	TRBV11-3	CASSLGQNQETQYF
TRBJ1-2	TRBV18	CASSPSTDYGYTF
TRBJ1-5	TRBV6-5	CASSRTGGNQPQHF
TRBJ2-5	TRBV19	CASSISAVQETQYF
TRBJ2-7	TRBV20-1	CSAERLNRVGYEQYF
TRBJ2-6	TRBV5-6	CASSLGSGANVLTF
TRBJ2-7	TRBV30	CAWSEGQGFYEQYF